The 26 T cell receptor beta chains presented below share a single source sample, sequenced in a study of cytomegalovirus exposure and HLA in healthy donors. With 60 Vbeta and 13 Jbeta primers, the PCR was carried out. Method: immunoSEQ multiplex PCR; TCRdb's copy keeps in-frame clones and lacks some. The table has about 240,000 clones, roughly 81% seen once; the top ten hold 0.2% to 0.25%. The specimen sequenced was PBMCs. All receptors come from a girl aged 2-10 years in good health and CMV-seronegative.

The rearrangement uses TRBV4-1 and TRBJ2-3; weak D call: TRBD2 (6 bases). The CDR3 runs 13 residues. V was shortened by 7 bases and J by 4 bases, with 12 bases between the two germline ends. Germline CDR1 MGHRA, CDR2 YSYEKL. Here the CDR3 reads CASNLSGSDTQYF. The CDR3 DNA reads TGCGCCAGCAACCTTAGCGGCTCAGATACGCAGTATTTT.

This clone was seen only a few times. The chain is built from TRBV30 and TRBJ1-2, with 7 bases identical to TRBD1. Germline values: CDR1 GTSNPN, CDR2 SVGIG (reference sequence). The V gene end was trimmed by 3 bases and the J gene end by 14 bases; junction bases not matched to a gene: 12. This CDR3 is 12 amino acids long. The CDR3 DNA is TGTGCCTGGAGCGGGGACAGACTCAGCGGAACCTTC. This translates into CAWSGDRLSGTF.

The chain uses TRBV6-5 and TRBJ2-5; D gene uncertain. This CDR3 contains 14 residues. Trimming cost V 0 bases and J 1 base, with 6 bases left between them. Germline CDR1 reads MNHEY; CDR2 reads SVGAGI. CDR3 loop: CASSYSYSQETQYF. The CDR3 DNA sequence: TGTGCCAGCAGTTACTCTTACAGCCAAGAGACCCAGTACTTC.

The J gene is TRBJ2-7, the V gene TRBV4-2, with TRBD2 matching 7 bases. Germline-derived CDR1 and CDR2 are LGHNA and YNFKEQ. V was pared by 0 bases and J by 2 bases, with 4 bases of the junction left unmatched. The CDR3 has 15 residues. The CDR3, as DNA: TGTGCCAGCAGCCAAGAAAGGACTAGGCCCTACGAGCAGTACTTC. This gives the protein CASSQERTRPYEQYF.

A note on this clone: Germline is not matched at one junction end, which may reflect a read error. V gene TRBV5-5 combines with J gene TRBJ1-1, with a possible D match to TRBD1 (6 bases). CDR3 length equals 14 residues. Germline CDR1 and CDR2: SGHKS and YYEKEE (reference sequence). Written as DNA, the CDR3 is TGTGCCAGCAACTTGGGGGGCCTTAACACTGAAGCTTTCTTT. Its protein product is CASNLGGLNTEAFF.

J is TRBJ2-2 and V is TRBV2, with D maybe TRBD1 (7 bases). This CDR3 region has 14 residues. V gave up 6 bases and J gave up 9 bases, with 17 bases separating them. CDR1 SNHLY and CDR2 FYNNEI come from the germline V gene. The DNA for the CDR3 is TGTGCCAGCAGCCACGGAGGGACAGCCCGGGAGCTGTTTTTT. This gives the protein CASSHGGTARELFF.

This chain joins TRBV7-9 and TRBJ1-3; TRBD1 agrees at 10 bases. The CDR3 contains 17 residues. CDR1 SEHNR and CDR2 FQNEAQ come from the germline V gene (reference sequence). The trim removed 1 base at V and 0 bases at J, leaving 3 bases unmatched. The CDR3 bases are TGTGCCAGCAGCTTAGGGACAGGGGGGATCTCTGGAAACACCATATATTTT. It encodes CASSLGTGGISGNTIYF.

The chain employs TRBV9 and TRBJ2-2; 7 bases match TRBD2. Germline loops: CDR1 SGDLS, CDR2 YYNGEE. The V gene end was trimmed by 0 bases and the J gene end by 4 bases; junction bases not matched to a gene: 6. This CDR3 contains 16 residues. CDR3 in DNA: TGTGCCAGCAGCGTAGAAAGACAGCGGGGCACCGGGGAGCTGTTTTTT. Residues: CASSVERQRGTGELFF.

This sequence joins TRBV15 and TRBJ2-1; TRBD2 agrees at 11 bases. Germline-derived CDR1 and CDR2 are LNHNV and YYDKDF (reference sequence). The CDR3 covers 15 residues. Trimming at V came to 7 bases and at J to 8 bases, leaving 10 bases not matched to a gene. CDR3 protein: CATTIGTSGWDEQFF. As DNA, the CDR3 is TGTGCCACCACCATCGGGACTAGCGGATGGGATGAGCAGTTCTTC.

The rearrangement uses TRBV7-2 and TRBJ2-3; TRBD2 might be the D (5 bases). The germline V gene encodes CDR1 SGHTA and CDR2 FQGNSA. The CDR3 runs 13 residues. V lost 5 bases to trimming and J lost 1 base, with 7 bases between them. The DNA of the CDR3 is TGTGCCAGCAGCCCCGGGGGCACAGATACGCAGTATTTT. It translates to CASSPGGTDTQYF. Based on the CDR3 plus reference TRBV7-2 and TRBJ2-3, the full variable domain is GAGVSQSPSNKVTEKGKDVELRCDPISGHTALYWYRQSLGQGLEFLIYFQGNSAPDKSGLPSDRFSAERTGGSVSTLTIQRTQQEDSAVYLCASSPGGTDTQYFGPGTRLTVL.

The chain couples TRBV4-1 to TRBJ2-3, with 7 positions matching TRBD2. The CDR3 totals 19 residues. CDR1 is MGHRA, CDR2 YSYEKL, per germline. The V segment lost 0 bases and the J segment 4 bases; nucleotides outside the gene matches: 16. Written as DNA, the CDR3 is TGCGCCAGCAGCCAAGATAGGCTAGCGGAGCCCCCCTTCCCAGATACGCAGTATTTT. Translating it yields CASSQDRLAEPPFPDTQYF.

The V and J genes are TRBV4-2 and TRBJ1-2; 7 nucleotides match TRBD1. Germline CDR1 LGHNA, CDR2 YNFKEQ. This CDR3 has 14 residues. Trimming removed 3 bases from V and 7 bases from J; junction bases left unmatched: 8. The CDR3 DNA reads TGTGCCAGCAGCCAGGAGACAGGGCGCGGTGGCTACACCTTC. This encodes CASSQETGRGGYTF.

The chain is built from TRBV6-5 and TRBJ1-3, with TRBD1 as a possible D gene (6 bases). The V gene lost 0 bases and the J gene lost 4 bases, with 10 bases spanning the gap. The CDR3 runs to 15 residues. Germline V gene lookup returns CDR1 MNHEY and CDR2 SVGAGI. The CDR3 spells CASSYSGAIGNTIYF. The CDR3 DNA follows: TGTGCCAGCAGTTACTCGGGGGCGATAGGAAACACCATATATTTT.

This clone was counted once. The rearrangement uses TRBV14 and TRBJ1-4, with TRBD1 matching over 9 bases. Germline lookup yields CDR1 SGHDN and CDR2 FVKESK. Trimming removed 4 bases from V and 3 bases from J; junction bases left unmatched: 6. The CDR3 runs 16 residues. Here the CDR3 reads CASSPQGAWANEKLFF. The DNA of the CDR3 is TGTGCCAGCAGCCCACAGGGGGCGTGGGCTAATGAAAAACTGTTTTTT.

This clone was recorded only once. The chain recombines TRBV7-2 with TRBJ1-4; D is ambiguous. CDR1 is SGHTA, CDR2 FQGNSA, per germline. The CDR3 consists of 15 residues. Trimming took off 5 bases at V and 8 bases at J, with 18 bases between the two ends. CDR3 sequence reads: CASSPRGGFREKLFF. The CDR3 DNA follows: TGTGCCAGCAGCCCCCGGGGTGGGTTTCGGGAAAAACTGTTTTTT.

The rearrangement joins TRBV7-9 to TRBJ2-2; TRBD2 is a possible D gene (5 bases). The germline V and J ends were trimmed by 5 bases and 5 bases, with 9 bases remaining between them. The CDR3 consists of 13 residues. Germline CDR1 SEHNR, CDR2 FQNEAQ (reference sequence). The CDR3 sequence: CASSPTGTGELFF. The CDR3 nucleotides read TGTGCCAGCAGCCCAACGGGGACCGGGGAGCTGTTTTTT.

CDR3 loop: CAWRSQGVRSYGYTF. DNA for the CDR3: TGTGCCTGGAGGTCGCAGGGGGTAAGAAGCTATGGCTACACCTTC. The chain carries TRBV30 and TRBJ1-2; TRBD1 matches 7 bases. Germline assignment: CDR1 GTSNPN and CDR2 SVGIG (reference sequence). V trimming: 3 bases; J trimming: 4 bases; junction bases outside the gene matches: 11. The CDR3 extends over 15 amino acids.

The CDR3 is CASSITGGGGNEQFF. DNA for the CDR3: TGTGCCAGTAGTATAACGGGGGGGGGCGGAAATGAGCAGTTCTTC. The chain has TRBV19 and TRBJ2-1; 8 nucleotides agree with TRBD2. J gave up 7 bases and V 2 bases, and 7 bases lay outside the gene matches. CDR3 size: 15 residues. CDR1 and CDR2 (germline): LNHDA, SQIVND (reference sequence). The whole variable domain, remainder taken from reference TRBV19 and TRBJ2-1, is DGGITQSPKYLFRKEGQNVTLSCEQNLNHDAMYWYRQDPGQGLRLIYYSQIVNDFQKGDIAEGYSVSREKKESFPLTVTSAQKNPTAFYLCASSITGGGGNEQFFGPGTRLTVL.

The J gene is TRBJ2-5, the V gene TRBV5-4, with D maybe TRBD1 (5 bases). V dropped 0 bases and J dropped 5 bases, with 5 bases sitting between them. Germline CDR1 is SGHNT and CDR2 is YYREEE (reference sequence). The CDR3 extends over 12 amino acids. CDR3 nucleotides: TGTGCCAGCAGCTTGGGACAGGAGACCCAGTACTTC. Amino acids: CASSLGQETQYF.

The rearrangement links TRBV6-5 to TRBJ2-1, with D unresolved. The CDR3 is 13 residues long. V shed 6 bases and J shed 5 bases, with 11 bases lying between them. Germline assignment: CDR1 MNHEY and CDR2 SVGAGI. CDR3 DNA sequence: TGTGCCAGCAGCCGCGAAATGGACAATGAGCAGTTCTTC. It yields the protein CASSREMDNEQFF.

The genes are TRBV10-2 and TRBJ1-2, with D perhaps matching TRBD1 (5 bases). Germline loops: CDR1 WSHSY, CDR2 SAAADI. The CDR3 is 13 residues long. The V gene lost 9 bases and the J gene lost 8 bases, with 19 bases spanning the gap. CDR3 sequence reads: CASTASGRDGYTF. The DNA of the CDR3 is TGCGCCAGTACCGCATCGGGGCGGGACGGCTACACCTTC.

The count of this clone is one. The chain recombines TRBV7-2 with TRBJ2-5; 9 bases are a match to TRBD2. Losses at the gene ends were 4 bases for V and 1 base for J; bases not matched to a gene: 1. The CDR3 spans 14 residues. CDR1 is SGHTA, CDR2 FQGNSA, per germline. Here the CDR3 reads CASSWTSVQETQYF. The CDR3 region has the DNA TGTGCCAGCAGCTGGACTAGCGTCCAAGAGACCCAGTACTTC. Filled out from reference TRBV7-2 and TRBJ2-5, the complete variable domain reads GAGVSQSPSNKVTEKGKDVELRCDPISGHTALYWYRQSLGQGLEFLIYFQGNSAPDKSGLPSDRFSAERTGGSVSTLTIQRTQQEDSAVYLCASSWTSVQETQYFGPGTRLLVL.

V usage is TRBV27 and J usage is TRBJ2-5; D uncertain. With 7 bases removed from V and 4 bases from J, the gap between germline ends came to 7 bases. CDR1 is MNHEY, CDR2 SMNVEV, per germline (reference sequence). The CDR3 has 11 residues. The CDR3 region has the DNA TGTGCCAGCACCCTCGGAGAGACCCAGTACTTC. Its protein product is CASTLGETQYF.

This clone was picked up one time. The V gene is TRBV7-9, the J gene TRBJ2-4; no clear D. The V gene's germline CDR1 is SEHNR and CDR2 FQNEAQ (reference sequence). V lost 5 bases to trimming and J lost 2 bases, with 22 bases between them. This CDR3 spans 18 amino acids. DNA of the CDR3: TGTGCCAGCAGCCCCCCTTTTGGAGTCCGCGAGTCCAAAAACATTCAGTACTTC. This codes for CASSPPFGVRESKNIQYF.

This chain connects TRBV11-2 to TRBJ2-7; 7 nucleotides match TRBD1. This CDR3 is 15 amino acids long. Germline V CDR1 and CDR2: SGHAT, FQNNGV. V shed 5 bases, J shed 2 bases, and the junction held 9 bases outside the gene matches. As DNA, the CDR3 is TGTGCCAGCAGCGCCTTTTGGGACAGTACCTACGAGCAGTACTTC. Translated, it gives CASSAFWDSTYEQYF.

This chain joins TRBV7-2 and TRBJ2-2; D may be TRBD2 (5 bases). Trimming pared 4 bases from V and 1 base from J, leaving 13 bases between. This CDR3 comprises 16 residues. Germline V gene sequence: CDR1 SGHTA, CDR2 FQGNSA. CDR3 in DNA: TGTGCCAGCAGCTACGTCCGGGGAAAGAACACCGGGGAGCTGTTTTTT. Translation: CASSYVRGKNTGELFF.